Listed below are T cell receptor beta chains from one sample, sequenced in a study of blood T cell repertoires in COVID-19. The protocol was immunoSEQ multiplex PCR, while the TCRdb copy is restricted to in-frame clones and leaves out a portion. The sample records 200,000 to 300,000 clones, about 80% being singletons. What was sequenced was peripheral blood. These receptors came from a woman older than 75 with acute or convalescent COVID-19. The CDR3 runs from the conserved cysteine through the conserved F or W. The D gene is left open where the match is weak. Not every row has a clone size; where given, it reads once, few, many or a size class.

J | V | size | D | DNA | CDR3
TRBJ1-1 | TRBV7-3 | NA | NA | TGTGCCAGCAGCTGGGGGCGGGCCACTGAAGCTTTCTTT | CASSWGRATEAFF
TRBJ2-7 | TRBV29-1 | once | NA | TGCAGCGTTGTGGACACTACCTACGAGCAGTACTTC | CSVVDTTYEQYF
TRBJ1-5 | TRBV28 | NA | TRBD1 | TGTGCCAGCAGTTTAGACAGGGTCGGGAATCAGCCCCAGCATTTT | CASSLDRVGNQPQHF
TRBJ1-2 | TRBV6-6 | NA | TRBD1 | TGTGCCAGCATCAGGACAGGGGCGAATGGCTACACCTTC | CASIRTGANGYTF
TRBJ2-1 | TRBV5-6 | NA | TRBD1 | TGTGCCAGCAGCCAGGACAGGGCGAGGGAGCAGTTCTTC | CASSQDRAREQFF
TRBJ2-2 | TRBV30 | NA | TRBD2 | TGTGCCTGGAGTGTTCTAGCGGGGGTCCACACCGGGGAGCTGTTTTTT | CAWSVLAGVHTGELFF
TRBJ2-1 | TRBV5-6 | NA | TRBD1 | TGTGCCAGCAGCATACAGGGGAATGAGCAGTTCTTC | CASSIQGNEQFF
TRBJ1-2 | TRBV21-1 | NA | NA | TGTGCCAGCAGCAAGAAGAAGTGGACAGCTCTGAACTATGGCTACACCTTC | CASSKKKWTALNYGYTF
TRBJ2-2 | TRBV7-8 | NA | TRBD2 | TGTGCCAGCAGCCTCTACGATCAGCGGGGGGGCGGTAGCGGGGAGCTGTTTTTT | CASSLYDQRGGGSGELFF
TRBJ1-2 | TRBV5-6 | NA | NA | TGTGCCAGCAGCTTGGAGCGGAATTATGGCTACACCTTC | CASSLERNYGYTF
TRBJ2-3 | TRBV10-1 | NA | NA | TGCGCCAGCGCCGGAGGGGGCCCTACAGATACGCAGTATTTT | CASAGGGPTDTQYF
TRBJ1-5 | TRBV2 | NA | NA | TGTGCCAGCAGACTCAGCAATCAGCCCCAGCATTTT | CASRLSNQPQHF
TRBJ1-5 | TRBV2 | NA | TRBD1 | TGTGCCACCACGGGGGACAGTAGCAATCAGCCCCAGCATTTT | CATTGDSSNQPQHF
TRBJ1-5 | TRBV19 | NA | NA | TGTGCCAGTAGTATCACTAGTCAGCCCCAGCATTTT | CASSITSQPQHF
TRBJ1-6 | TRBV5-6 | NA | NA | TGTGCCAGCAGCTTGAGAGGGAATTCACCCCTCCACTTT | CASSLRGNSPLHF
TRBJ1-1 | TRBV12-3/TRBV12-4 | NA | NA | TGTGCCAGCATCCAGAACACTGAAGCTTTCTTT | CASIQNTEAFF
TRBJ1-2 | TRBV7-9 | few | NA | TGTGCCAGCAGCACGGACATTAACTATGGCTACACCTTC | CASSTDINYGYTF
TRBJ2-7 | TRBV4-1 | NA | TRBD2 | TGCGCCAGCAGCCAACATCTAGCGGGGTTCTCCTACGAGCAGTACTTC | CASSQHLAGFSYEQYF
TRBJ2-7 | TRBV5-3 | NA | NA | TGTGCCAGAAGCTCACAGGAATCCTACGAGCAGTACTTC | CARSSQESYEQYF
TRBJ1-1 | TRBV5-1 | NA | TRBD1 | TGCGCCAGCAGCGGAGGGACAGGGGGTAACACTGAAGCTTTCTTT | CASSGGTGGNTEAFF
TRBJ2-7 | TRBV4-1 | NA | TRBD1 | TGCGCCAGCAGCCAAGATCACCAGGGGGCTTACGAGCAGTACTTC | CASSQDHQGAYEQYF
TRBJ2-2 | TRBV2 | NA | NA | TGTGCCAGCAGCCCTACAGGGTCGGGCACCGGGGAGCTGTTTTTT | CASSPTGSGTGELFF
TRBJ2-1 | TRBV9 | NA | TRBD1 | TGTGCCAGCAGCCTCCAGGGGACAGGGTACAATGAGCAGTTCTTC | CASSLQGTGYNEQFF
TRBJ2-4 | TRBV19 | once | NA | TGTGCCAGTAGTACCGGGACTTATAGAGCCAAAAACATTCAGTACTTC | CASSTGTYRAKNIQYF
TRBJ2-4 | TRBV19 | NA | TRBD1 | TGTGCCAGTAGAGGAGGGACAGGGGGCGGTGAAAACATTCAGTACTTC | CASRGGTGGGENIQYF
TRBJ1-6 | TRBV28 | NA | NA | TGTGCCAGCAGTACCCGACAGAGTGTTAATTCACCCCTCCACTTT | CASSTRQSVNSPLHF
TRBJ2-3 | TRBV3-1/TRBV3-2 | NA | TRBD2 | TGTGCCAGCAGCCGTAGCGGGGTTAGCACAGATACGCAGTATTTT | CASSRSGVSTDTQYF
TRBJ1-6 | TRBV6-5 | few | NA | TGTGCCAGCCACAGGGATATTTCACCCCTCCACTTT | CASHRDISPLHF
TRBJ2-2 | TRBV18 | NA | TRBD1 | TGTGCCAGTCGACCCGGACAGGCGAACACCGGGGAGCTGTTTTTT | CASRPGQANTGELFF
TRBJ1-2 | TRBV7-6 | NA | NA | TGTGCCAGCAGCCCTTCTACAGGGCAGGGCTATGGCTACACCTTC | CASSPSTGQGYGYTF
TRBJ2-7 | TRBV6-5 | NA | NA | TGTGCCAGCAGGGCATCAGGGCACGAGCAGTACTTC | CASRASGHEQYF
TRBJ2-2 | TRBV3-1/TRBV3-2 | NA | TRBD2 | TGTGCCAGCAGCCAAGCCCCTGGGCGGGGGGGAGTTAACACCGGGGAGCTGTTTTTT | CASSQAPGRGGVNTGELFF
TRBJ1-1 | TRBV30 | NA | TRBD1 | TGTGCCGTGACAGGGGGAGTCACTGAAGCTTTCTTT | CAVTGGVTEAFF
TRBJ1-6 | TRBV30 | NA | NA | TGTGCCTGGAGTGTACTGAAGGGAGGTTCACCCCTCCACTTT | CAWSVLKGGSPLHF
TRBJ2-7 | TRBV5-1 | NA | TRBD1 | TGCGCCAGCAGCTTGGACAGGGGAAACTACGAGCAGTACTTC | CASSLDRGNYEQYF
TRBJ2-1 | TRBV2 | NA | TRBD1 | TGTGCCAGCAGTACCCGACAGGGACGCGACAATGAGCAGTTCTTC | CASSTRQGRDNEQFF
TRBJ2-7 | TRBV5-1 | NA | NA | TGCGCCAGCAGCCCAGGGGACGGCTACGAGCAGTACTTC | CASSPGDGYEQYF
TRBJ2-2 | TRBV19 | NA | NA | TGTGCCAGTAGTCCCATCGGAGGGGCCGGGGAGCTGTTTTTT | CASSPIGGAGELFF
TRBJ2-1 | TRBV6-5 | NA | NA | TGTGCCAGCGGCAGGGGCGCTTACAATGAGCAGTTCTTC | CASGRGAYNEQFF
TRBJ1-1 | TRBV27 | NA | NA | TGTGCCAGCAGTTTATTTTCAAGGGGAAGTGAAGCTTTCTTT | CASSLFSRGSEAFF
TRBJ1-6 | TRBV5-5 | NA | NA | TGTGCCAGCAGCTTGTTCGGGGAGAGTCCCCTCCACTTT | CASSLFGESPLHF